The present entry profiles one TCR beta chain with its context. The length of the CDR3 is 14 residues. V shed 5 bases and J 10 bases; nucleotides not matched to a gene: 7. Germline V gene data show CDR1 as MDHEN and CDR2 as SYDVKM. This entry comes from a study of shared clonotypes between healthy human individuals. Sequencing used immunoSEQ multiplex PCR; TCRdb keeps in-frame clones, though not all of them. Among more than 2,000,000 clones listed, around 94% were seen once. The clonotype originates from a man between 18 and 29 years old in good health. This chain joins TRBV28 and TRBJ1-4, with 10 bases identical to TRBD1. Source material: naive CD4+ T cells sorted from blood. Subset: CD45RA+ positively selected. The CDR3 sequence: CASSTGTGVGKLFF. The CDR3, as DNA: TGTGCCAGCAGTACCGGGACAGGGGTCGGAAAACTGTTTTTT. Full variable domain (remainder filled in from reference TRBV28 and TRBJ1-4): DVKVTQSSRYLVKRTGEKVFLECVQDMDHENMFWYRQDPGLGLRLIYFSYDVKMKEKGDIPEGYSVSREKKERFSLILESASTNQTSMYLCASSTGTGVGKLFFGSGTQLSVL.